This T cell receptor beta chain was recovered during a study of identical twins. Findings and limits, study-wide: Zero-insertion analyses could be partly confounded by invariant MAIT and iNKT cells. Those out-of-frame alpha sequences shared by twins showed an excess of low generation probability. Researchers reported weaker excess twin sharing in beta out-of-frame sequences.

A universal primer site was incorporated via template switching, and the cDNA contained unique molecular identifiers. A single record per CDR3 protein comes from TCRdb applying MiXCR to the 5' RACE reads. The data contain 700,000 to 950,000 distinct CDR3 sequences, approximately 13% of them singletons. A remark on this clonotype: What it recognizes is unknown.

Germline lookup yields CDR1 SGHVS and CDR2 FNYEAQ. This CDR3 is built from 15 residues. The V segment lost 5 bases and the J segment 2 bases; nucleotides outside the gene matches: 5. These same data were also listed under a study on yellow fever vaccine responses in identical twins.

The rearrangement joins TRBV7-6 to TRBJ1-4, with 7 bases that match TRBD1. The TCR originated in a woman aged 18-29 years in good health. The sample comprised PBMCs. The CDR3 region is CASSTGQVTNEKLFF. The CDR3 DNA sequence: TGTGCCAGCAGCACCGGACAGGTGACTAATGAAAAACTGTTTTTT.